Listed below are T cell receptor beta chains from one sample, sequenced in a study of beta chain features in type 1 diabetes. This table comes from immunoSEQ multiplex PCR, and its TCRdb copy is limited to in-frame clones, with some not included. Among more than 20,000 clones listed, approximately 74% were seen once. The material sequenced was Tregs from blood. Source of these receptors: a woman between 40 and 50 years old in good health. Each CDR3 is given with its conserved first and last residue. D genes are given only for firm matches. Size is omitted from some rows. Given values are once, few, many or a class for expanded clones.

few,TRBV7-9,TRBJ1-5,NA,CASSLALQGSNQPQHF,TGTGCCAGCAGCTTAGCTCTTCAGGGGAGCAATCAGCCCCAGCATTTT
NA,TRBV5-1,TRBJ2-3,TRBD1,CASSLVQGAVDTQYF,TGCGCCAGCAGCTTGGTCCAGGGGGCAGTCGATACGCAGTATTTT
NA,TRBV19,TRBJ1-5,NA,CASHDRSNQPQHF,TGTGCCAGTCACGACAGGTCAAATCAGCCCCAGCATTTT
NA,TRBV7-6,TRBJ2-5,TRBD1,CASSSGQGGTQYF,TGTGCCAGCAGCTCGGGACAGGGCGGGACCCAGTACTTC
few,TRBV7-2,TRBJ2-3,TRBD2,CASSLGGGSGARTDTQYF,TGTGCCAGCAGCTTGGGAGGGGGTAGCGGGGCCCGCACAGATACGCAGTATTTT
NA,TRBV27,TRBJ2-7,TRBD2,CASSLTSGVYEQYF,TGTGCCAGCAGTTTAACTAGCGGGGTATACGAGCAGTACTTC
NA,TRBV6-6,TRBJ1-2,TRBD1,CASRPRQGLIYGYTF,TGTGCCAGCAGGCCAAGACAGGGGTTAATCTATGGCTACACCTTC
once,TRBV7-2,TRBJ2-7,TRBD2,CASSLVAGGLEQYF,TGTGCCAGCAGCTTAGTAGCGGGGGGCCTGGAGCAGTACTTC
NA,TRBV5-1,TRBJ2-3,TRBD2,CASSSVSGQPQGDTQYF,TGCGCCAGCAGCTCTGTTAGCGGGCAACCCCAGGGAGATACGCAGTATTTT
NA,TRBV2,TRBJ2-7,TRBD2,CASSVRGGSYEQYF,TGTGCCAGCAGTGTTCGCGGGGGGTCCTACGAGCAGTACTTC
NA,TRBV18,TRBJ2-7,NA,CASSPNSPSALEQYF,TGTGCCAGCTCACCCAACTCCCCGTCTGCCCTCGAGCAGTACTTC
NA,TRBV10-2,TRBJ2-3,NA,CASRPPLFGTQYF,TGCGCCAGCAGGCCCCCCCTGTTCGGTACGCAGTATTTT
NA,TRBV19,TRBJ1-1,TRBD1,CASSWTGWAFF,TGTGCCAGTAGTTGGACAGGGTGGGCTTTCTTT